This TCR beta chain is drawn from a study of cytomegalovirus exposure and HLA in healthy donors. A note on this clone: Its antigen is undetermined.

The germline V gene has CDR1 ENHRY and CDR2 SYGVKD. After removal of 11 bases from V and 6 bases from J, the junction contained 11 bases not matched to a gene. This CDR3 region has 15 residues. Repertoires were generated with immunoSEQ multiplex PCR, while TCRdb's copy carries only in-frame clones and drops some. The sample records around 140,000 clones, over 80% being singletons. General study points: The classifier reportedly diagnosed cytomegalovirus status with high sensitivity and specificity.

The chain has TRBV10-3 and TRBJ1-5; 12 bases map to TRBD1. This clonotype was obtained from a man aged 18 to 30 in good health and CMV-seropositive. Sequencing used PBMCs. The CDR3 spells CAVSGTGGMGQPQHF. Written as DNA, the CDR3 is TGTGCCGTTTCGGGGACAGGGGGCATGGGTCAGCCCCAGCATTTT.